The source of this T cell receptor beta chain is a study of cytotoxic CD8 clonotypes in ibrutinib-treated CLL. Turning to the study itself: For this cohort, patients were some eleven relapsed/refractory and 15 treatment-naive, while under 18 were IGHV unmutated.

General study results and limits: Treatment left the uncommon public clonotypes either contracted or stable in frequency. Patients had baseline clonality above age-matched healthy donors, and this clonality moved with circulating CD8+ T-cell counts. A rise in clonality was seen at ibrutinib response, and a fall back toward baseline was seen at progression.

This clone was seen many times. Antigen specificity is unknown. Sequenced by immunoSEQ multiplex PCR; TCRdb stores in-frame clones only, minus some. The profile shows tens of thousands of clones, 45% to 55% of them singletons. The specimen comprised PBMCs, sampled after 12 months of ibrutinib treatment. The clonotype originates from a human donor with chronic lymphocytic leukemia.

The CDR3 sequence: CAWSVQEGDYGYTF. The CDR3 DNA reads as TGTGCCTGGAGTGTACAGGAGGGCGACTATGGCTACACCTTC. The genes are TRBV30 and TRBJ1-2; D is possibly TRBD1 (5 bases). From germline, CDR1 is GTSNPN and CDR2 SVGIG (reference sequence). Trimming removed 0 bases from V and 3 bases from J, with 11 bases in between. CDR3 length equals 14 residues.